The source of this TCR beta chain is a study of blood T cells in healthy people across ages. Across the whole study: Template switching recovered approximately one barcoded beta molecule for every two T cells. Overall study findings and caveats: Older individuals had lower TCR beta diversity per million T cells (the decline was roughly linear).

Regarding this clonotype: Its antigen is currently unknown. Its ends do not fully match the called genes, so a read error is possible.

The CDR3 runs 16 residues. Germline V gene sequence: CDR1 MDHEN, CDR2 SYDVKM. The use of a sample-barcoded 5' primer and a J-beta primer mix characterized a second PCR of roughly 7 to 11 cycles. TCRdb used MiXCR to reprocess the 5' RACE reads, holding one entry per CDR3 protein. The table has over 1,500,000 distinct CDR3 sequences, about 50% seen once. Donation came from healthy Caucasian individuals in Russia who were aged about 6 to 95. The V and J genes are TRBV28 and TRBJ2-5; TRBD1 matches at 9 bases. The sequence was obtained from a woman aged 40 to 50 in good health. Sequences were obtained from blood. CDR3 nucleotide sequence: TGTGCCAGCAGTTTCCTGACAGGGGGAGAACGAGAGGCCCAGTACTTC. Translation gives CASSFLTGGEREAQYF.